A selection of T cell receptor beta chains follows, all from one sample in a study of Ad26.COV2.S vaccination and SARS-CoV-2 variants. Generated by immunoSEQ multiplex PCR, the TCRdb table keeps only in-frame clones and is missing some. The sample holds around 450,000 clones, around 89% seen once. The material was peripheral blood, obtained in a trial of Ad26.COV2.S vaccine versus placebo. Source of these receptors: a person aged 18-60 years who received the Ad26.COV2.S COVID-19 vaccine or a placebo. Both conserved end residues are part of each CDR3. D genes are given only for firm matches. A clone size is listed for some rows: how often the clone was seen (once, few, many), or a class if it is expanded.

TRBJ2-5	13	.	.	TRBV6-2/TRBV6-3	CASSSDIQETQYF	TGTGCCAGCAGTTCAGACATTCAAGAGACCCAGTACTTC
TRBJ2-5	17	once	TRBD2	TRBV2	CASSELERGVYQETQYF	TGTGCCAGCAGTGAACTCGAGCGGGGAGTTTATCAAGAGACCCAGTACTTC
TRBJ2-2	16	.	TRBD1	TRBV10-2	CASFVSGGADTGELFF	TGCGCCAGCTTTGTTTCAGGGGGCGCGGACACCGGGGAGCTGTTTTTT
TRBJ2-7	14	.	TRBD1	TRBV7-8	CASSSGQRAYEQYF	TGTGCCAGCAGCTCGGGACAGAGAGCCTACGAGCAGTACTTC
TRBJ2-2	12	once	.	TRBV11-3	CASRSGAGELFF	TGTGCCAGCAGATCAGGGGCCGGGGAGCTGTTTTTT
TRBJ2-7	16	.	TRBD2	TRBV2	CASSEAPSGGAYEQYF	TGTGCCAGCAGTGAAGCGCCTAGCGGGGGGGCTTACGAGCAGTACTTC
TRBJ1-3	16	.	TRBD1	TRBV28	CASSLSDRALGNTIYF	TGTGCCAGCAGTTTGTCGGACAGGGCGCTAGGAAACACCATATATTTT
TRBJ2-7	13	.	TRBD1	TRBV30	CAWSGQGAREQYF	TGTGCCTGGAGTGGGCAGGGGGCGAGGGAGCAGTACTTC
TRBJ2-1	15	.	.	TRBV7-8	CASSPNAFMRNEQFF	TGTGCCAGCAGCCCTAACGCCTTCATGCGCAATGAGCAGTTCTTC
TRBJ2-6	14	.	.	TRBV6-7	CADGSRVGANVLTF	TGTGCGGACGGGAGCAGGGTTGGGGCCAACGTCCTGACTTTC
TRBJ1-5	13	.	.	TRBV4-1	CASSQETHQPQHF	TGCGCCAGCAGCCAAGAGACCCATCAGCCCCAGCATTTT
TRBJ2-7	14	.	TRBD2	TRBV19	CASAGADSSYEQYF	TGTGCCAGCGCGGGAGCGGATAGCTCCTACGAGCAGTACTTC
TRBJ2-5	15	.	.	TRBV5-1	CASSRGTLYQETQYF	TGCGCCAGCAGCAGAGGGACACTGTACCAAGAGACCCAGTACTTC
TRBJ2-3	15	.	TRBD1	TRBV18	CASSARDREIDTQYF	TGTGCCAGCTCAGCCCGGGACAGGGAAATAGATACGCAGTATTTT
TRBJ2-7	14	.	.	TRBV9	CASSVGNREGEQYF	TGTGCCAGCAGCGTAGGGAACAGGGAGGGCGAGCAGTACTTC
TRBJ2-5	15	.	.	TRBV11-2	CASSLGGVTAETQYF	TGTGCCAGCAGCTTAGGAGGTGTTACGGCGGAGACCCAGTACTTC
TRBJ1-2	16	once	.	TRBV7-9	CASGQGHTTLNYGYTF	TGTGCCAGCGGTCAAGGGCACACAACGTTAAACTATGGCTACACCTTC
TRBJ2-2	17	.	.	TRBV24-1	CATSDLLAGTNTGELFF	TGTGCCACCAGTGATTTGCTGGCAGGGACGAACACCGGGGAGCTGTTTTTT
TRBJ1-2	18	few	TRBD1	TRBV7-9	CASSASLGRTGSNYGYTF	TGTGCCAGCAGCGCAAGTCTTGGGCGGACAGGGTCCAACTATGGCTACACCTTC
TRBJ2-5	14	.	.	TRBV6-2/TRBV6-3	CASSYSVRAETQYF	TGTGCCAGCAGTTACTCGGTCAGGGCAGAGACCCAGTACTTC
TRBJ2-1	16	.	TRBD2	TRBV7-2	CASRPGGTGIYNEQFF	TGTGCCAGCAGACCCGGGGGGACCGGAATTTACAATGAGCAGTTCTTC
TRBJ2-1	15	once	TRBD2	TRBV5-4	CASRLAGGPGSEQFF	TGTGCCAGCAGGCTAGCGGGGGGTCCTGGTAGTGAGCAGTTCTTC
TRBJ2-3	15	.	TRBD2	TRBV5-1	CASTERGGSADTQYF	TGCGCCAGCACAGAGCGGGGGGGCAGCGCAGATACGCAGTATTTT
TRBJ2-7	14	.	TRBD1	TRBV4-1	CASSQGDSSYEQYF	TGCGCCAGCAGCCAGGGGGACAGTTCCTACGAGCAGTACTTC
TRBJ1-5	13	.	.	TRBV9	CASSANIDQPQHF	TGTGCCAGCAGCGCCAACATTGATCAGCCCCAGCATTTT
TRBJ2-7	16	.	.	TRBV11-3	CASHVGEGGIPYEQYF	TGTGCCAGCCACGTGGGGGAGGGGGGAATTCCCTACGAGCAGTACTTC
TRBJ1-1	15	.	.	TRBV19	CASSDPGGMNTEAFF	TGTGCCAGTAGTGACCCGGGGGGGATGAACACTGAAGCTTTCTTT
TRBJ2-7	15	.	TRBD2	TRBV28	CASTDWGTSSYEQYF	TGTGCCAGCACAGATTGGGGGACTAGCAGCTACGAGCAGTACTTC
TRBJ2-7	17	.	.	TRBV7-2	CASSSPGLRDTSYEQYF	TGTGCCAGCAGCTCACCGGGGCTCCGGGACACCTCCTACGAGCAGTACTTC
TRBJ1-1	16	.	TRBD1	TRBV7-9	CASSQDRGRMVTEAFF	TGTGCCAGCAGCCAAGACAGGGGGCGTATGGTCACTGAAGCTTTCTTT
TRBJ2-7	14	.	TRBD2	TRBV27	CASSPSGGGYEQYF	TGTGCCAGCAGTCCCTCGGGGGGGGGATACGAGCAGTACTTC